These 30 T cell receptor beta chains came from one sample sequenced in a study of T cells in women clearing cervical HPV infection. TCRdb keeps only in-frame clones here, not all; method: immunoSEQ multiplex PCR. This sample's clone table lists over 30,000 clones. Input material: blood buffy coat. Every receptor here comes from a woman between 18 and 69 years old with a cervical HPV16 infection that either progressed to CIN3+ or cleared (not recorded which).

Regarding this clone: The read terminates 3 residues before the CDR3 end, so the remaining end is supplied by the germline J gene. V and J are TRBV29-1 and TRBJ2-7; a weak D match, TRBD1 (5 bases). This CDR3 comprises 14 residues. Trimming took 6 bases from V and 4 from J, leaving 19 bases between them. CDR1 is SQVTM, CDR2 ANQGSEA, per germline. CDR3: CSVGDRNSLYEQYF. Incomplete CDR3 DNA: TGCAGCGTCGGAGACAGAAATAGTCTTTACGAG.

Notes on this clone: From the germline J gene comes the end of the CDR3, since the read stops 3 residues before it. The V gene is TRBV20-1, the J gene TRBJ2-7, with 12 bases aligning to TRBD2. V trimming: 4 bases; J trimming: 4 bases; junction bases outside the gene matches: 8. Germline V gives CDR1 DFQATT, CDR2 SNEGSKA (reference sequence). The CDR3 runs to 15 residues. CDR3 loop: CSATLAGGGRYEQYF. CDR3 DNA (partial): TGCAGTGCTACACTAGCGGGAGGTGGTAGGTACGAG.

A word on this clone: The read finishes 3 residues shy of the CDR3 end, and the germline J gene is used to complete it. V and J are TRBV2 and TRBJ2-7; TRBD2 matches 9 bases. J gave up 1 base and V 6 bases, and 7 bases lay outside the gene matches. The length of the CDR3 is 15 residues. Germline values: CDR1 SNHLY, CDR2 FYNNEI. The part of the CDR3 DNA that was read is TGTGCCAGCAGAGTCAGACTAGCGGCATCCTACGAG. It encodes CASRVRLAASYE. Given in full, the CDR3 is CASRVRLAASYEQYF. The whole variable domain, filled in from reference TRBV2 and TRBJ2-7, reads EPEVTQTPSHQVTQMGQEVILRCVPISNHLYFYWYRQILGQKVEFLVSFYNNEISEKSEIFDDQFSVERPDGSNFTLKIRSTKLEDSAMYFCASRVRLAASYEQYFGPGTRLTVT.

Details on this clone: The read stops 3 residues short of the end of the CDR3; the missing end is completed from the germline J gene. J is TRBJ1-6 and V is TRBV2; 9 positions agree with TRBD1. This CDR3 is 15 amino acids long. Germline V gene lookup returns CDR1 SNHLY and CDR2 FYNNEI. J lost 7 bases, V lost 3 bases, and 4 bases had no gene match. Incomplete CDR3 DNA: TGTGCCAGCAGTGACGGACAGGGGCGGAATTCACCC. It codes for CASSDGQGRNSP. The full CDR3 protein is CASSDGQGRNSPLHF. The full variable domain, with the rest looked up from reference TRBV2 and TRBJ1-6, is EPEVTQTPSHQVTQMGQEVILRCVPISNHLYFYWYRQILGQKVEFLVSFYNNEISEKSEIFDDQFSVERPDGSNFTLKIRSTKLEDSAMYFCASSDGQGRNSPLHFGNGTRLTVT.

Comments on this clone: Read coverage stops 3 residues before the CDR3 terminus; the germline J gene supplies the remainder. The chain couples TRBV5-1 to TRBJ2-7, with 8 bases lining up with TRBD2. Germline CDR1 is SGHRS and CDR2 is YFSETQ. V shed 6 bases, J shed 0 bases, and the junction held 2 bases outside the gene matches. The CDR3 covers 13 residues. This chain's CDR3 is CASKAGDSYEQYF. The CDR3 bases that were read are TGCGCCAGCAAAGCGGGAGACTCCTACGAG.

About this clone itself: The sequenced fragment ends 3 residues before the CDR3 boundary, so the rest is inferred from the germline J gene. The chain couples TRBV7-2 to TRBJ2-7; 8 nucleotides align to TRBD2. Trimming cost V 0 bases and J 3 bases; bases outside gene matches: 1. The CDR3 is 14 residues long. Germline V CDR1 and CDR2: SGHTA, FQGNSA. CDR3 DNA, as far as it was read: TGTGCCAGCAGCTTAGCGGGACTAGTCTACGAG. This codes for CASSLAGLVYE. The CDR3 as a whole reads CASSLAGLVYEQYF.

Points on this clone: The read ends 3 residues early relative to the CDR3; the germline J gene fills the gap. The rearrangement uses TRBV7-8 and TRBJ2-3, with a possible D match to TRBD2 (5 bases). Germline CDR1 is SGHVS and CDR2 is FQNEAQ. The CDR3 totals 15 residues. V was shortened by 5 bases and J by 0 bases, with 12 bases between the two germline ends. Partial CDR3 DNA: TGTGCCAGCAGCCGCTTCCGGACTAGCACAGATACG. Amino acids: CASSRFRTSTDT. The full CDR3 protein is CASSRFRTSTDTQYF.

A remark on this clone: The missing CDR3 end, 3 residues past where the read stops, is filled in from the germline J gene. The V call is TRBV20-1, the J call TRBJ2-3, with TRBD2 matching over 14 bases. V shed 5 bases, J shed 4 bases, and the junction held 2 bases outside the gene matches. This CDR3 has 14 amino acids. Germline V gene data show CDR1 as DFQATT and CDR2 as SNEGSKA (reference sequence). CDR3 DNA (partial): TGCAGTGCTCCGACTAGCGGGAGGGCAGATACG. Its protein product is CSAPTSGRADT. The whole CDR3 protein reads CSAPTSGRADTQYF.

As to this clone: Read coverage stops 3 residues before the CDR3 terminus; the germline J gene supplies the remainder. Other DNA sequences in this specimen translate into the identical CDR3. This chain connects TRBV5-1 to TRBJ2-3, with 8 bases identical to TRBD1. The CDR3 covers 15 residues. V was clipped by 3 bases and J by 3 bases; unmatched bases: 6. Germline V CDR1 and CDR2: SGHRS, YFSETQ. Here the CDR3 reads CASSYRQGTTDTQYF. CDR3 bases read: TGCGCCAGCAGCTACAGACAGGGGACGACAGATACG.

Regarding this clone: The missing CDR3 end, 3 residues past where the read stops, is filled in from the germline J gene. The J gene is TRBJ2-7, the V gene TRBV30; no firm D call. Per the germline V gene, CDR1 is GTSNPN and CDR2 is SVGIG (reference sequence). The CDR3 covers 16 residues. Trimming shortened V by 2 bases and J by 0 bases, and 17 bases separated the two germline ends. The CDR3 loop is CAWSRSLQETSYEQYF. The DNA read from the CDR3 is TGTGCCTGGAGTCGGTCACTTCAGGAAACCTCCTACGAG.

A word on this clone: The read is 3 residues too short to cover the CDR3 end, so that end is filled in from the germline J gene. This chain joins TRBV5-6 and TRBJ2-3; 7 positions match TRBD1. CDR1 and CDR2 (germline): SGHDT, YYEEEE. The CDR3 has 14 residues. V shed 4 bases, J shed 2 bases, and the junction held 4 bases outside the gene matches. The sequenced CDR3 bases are TGTGCCAGCAGCCCGGGACAGTACACAGATACG. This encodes CASSPGQYTDT. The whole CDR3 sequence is CASSPGQYTDTQYF.

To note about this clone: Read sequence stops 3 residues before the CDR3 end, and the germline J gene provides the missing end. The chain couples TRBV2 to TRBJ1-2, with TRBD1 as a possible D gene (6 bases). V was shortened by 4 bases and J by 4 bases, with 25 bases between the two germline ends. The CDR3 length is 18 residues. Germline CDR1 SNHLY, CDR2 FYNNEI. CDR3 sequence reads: CASSVGLLGPGQTYGYTF. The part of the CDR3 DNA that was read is TGTGCCAGCAGTGTCGGGTTACTTGGGCCCGGACAGACCTATGGC.

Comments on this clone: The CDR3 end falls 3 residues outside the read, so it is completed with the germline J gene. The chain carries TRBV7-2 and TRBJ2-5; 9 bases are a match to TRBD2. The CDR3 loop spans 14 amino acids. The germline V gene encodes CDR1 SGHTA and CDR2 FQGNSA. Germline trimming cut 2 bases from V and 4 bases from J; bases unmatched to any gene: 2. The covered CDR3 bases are TGTGCCAGCAGCTTAAAGCGGGAGGTAGAGACC. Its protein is CASSLKREVET. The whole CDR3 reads CASSLKREVETQYF.

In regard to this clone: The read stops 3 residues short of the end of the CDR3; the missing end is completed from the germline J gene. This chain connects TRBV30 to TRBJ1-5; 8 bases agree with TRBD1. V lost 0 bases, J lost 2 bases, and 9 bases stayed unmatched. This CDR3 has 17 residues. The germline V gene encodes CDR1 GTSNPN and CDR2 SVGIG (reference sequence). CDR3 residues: CAWSVDRRGLGNQPQHF. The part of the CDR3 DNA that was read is TGTGCCTGGAGTGTAGACCGCAGGGGGCTCGGCAATCAGCCC. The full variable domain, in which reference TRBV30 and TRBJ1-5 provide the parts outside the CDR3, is SQTIHQWPATLVQPVGSPLSLECTVEGTSNPNLYWYRQAAGRGLQLLFYSVGIGQISSEVPQNLSASRPQDRQFILSSKKLLLSDSGFYLCAWSVDRRGLGNQPQHFGDGTRLSIL.

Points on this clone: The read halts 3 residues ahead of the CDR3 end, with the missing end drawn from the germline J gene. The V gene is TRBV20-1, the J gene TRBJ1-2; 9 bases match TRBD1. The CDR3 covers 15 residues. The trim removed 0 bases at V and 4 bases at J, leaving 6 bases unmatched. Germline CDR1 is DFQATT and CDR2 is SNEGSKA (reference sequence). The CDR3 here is CSARDFTGGSYGYTF. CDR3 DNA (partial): TGCAGTGCTAGAGATTTTACAGGGGGCAGCTATGGC.

The covered CDR3 bases are TGCGCCAGCAGGAAACGGGGGGGCCGCACCTACAATGAG. Translated, it gives CASRKRGGRTYNE. In full, the CDR3 is CASRKRGGRTYNEQFF. The rearrangement links TRBV10-2 to TRBJ2-1; the match to TRBD2 covers 8 bases. The DNA ends 3 residues before the CDR3 does, and the rest of the CDR3 is filled in from the germline J gene. The CDR3 length is 16 residues. The germline V gene has CDR1 WSHSY and CDR2 SAAADI. V lost 6 bases to trimming and J lost 2 bases; unmatched junction nucleotides: 9.

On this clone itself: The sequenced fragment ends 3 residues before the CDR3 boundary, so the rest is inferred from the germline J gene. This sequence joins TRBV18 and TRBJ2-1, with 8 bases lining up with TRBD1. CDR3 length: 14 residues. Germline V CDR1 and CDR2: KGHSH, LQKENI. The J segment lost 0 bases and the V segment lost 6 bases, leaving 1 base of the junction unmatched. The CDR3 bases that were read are TGTGCCAGCTCGGACAGGGCCTCCTACAATGAG. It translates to CASSDRASYNE. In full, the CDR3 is CASSDRASYNEQFF.

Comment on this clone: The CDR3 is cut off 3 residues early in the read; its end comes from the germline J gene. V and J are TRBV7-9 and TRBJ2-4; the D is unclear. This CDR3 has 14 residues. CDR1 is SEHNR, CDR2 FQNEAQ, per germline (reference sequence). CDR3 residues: CASSLARSNYGQYF. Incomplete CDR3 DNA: TGTGCCAGCAGCTTAGCGCGCAGCAACTATGGT.

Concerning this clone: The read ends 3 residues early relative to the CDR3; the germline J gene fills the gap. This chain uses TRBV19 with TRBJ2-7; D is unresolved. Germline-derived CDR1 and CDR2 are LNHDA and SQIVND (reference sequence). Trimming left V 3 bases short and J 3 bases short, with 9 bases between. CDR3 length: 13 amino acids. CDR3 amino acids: CASSMETGYEQYF. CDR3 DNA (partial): TGTGCCAGTAGTATGGAGACTGGCTACGAG.

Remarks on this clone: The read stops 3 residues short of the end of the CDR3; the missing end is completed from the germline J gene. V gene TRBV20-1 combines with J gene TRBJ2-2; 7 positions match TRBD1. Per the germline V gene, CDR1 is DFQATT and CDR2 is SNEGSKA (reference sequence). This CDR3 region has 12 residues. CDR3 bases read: TGCAGTGCTGGGACAGCTAGTTCACCG. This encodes CSAGTASSP. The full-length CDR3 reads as CSAGTASSPLFF.

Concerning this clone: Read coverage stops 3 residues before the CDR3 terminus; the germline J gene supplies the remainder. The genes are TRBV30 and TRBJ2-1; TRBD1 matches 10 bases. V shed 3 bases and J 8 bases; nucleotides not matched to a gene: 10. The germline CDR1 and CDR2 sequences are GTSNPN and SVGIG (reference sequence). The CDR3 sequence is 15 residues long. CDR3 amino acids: CAWSPRDRGAYEQFF. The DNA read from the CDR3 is TGTGCCTGGAGCCCCCGGGACAGGGGAGCTTATGAG.

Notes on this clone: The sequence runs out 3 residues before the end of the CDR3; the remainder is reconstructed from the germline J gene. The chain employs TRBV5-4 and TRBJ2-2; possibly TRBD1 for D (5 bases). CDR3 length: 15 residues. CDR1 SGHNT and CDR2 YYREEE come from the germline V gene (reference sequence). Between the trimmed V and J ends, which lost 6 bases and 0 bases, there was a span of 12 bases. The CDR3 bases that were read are TGTGCCAGCAATCAAAGGGGAACGAACACCGGGGAG. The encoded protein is CASNQRGTNTGE. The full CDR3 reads CASNQRGTNTGELFF.

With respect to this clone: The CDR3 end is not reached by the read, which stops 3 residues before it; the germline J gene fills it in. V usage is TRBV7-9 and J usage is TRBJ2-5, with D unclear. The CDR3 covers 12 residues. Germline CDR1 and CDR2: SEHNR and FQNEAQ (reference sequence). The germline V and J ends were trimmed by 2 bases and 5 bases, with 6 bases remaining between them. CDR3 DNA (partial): TGTGCCAGCAGCTTATCTCGGGAGACC. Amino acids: CASSLSRET. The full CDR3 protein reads CASSLSRETQYF.

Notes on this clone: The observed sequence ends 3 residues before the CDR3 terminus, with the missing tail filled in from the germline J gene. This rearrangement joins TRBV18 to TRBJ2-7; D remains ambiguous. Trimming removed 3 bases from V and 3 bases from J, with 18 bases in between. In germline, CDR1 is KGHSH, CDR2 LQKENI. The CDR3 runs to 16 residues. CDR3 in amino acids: CASSPFGGVEIYEQYF. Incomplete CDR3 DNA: TGTGCCAGCTCACCCTTCGGCGGCGTCGAAATCTACGAG.

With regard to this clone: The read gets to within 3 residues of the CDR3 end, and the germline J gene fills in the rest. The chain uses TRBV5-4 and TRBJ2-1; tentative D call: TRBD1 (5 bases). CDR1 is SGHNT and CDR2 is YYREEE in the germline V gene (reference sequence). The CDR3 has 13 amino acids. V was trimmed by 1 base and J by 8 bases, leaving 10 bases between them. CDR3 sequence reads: CASSLQGGDEQFF. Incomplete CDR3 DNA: TGTGCCAGCAGCTTGCAGGGTGGGGATGAG.

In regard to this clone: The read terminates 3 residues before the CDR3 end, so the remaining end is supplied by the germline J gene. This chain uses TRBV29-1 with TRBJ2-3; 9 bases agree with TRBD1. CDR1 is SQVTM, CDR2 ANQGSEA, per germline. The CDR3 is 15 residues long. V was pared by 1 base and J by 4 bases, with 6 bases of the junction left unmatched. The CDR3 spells CSVEVWDRDPDTQYF. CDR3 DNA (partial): TGCAGCGTTGAAGTTTGGGACAGGGACCCAGATACG.

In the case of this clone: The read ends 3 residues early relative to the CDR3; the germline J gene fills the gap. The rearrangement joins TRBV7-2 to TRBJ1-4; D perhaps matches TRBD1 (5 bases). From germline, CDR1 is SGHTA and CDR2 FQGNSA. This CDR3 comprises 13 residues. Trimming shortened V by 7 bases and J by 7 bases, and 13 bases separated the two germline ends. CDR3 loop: CASKEEGSEKLFF. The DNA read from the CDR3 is TGTGCCAGCAAGGAGGAGGGGAGTGAAAAA.

The CDR3 protein is CSARSLSGNTIYF. Incomplete CDR3 DNA: TGCAGTGCTAGGTCCCTCTCTGGAAACACC. The rearrangement links TRBV20-1 to TRBJ1-3; D is undetermined. The CDR3 extends 3 residues past the end of the read, so its final part is completed from the germline J gene. There are 13 residues in the CDR3. V dropped 3 bases and J dropped 0 bases, with 6 bases sitting between them. Per the germline V gene, CDR1 is DFQATT and CDR2 is SNEGSKA (reference sequence).

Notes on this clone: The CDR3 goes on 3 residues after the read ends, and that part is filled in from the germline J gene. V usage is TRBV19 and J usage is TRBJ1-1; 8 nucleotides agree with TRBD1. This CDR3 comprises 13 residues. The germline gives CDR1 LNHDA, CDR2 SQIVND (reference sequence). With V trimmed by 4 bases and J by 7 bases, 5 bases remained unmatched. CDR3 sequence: CASSTTGGGEAFF. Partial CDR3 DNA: TGTGCCAGTAGTACAACAGGGGGGGGTGAA.

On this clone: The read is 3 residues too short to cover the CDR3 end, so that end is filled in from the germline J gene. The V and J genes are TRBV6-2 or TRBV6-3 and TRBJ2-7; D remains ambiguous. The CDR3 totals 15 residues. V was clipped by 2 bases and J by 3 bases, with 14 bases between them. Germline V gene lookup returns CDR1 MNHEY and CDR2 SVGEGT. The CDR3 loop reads CASSYGLPTVYEQYF. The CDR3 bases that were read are TGTGCCAGCAGTTACGGGCTACCCACGGTCTACGAG.